This TCR beta chain was documented in a study of cytomegalovirus exposure and HLA in healthy donors. Germline CDR1 and CDR2: SGHDN and FVKESK. V dropped 8 bases and J dropped 3; count of bases not matched to a gene: 15. The CDR3 spans 17 residues. The PCR contained 60 Vbeta and 13 Jbeta primers. The repertoire was sequenced with immunoSEQ multiplex PCR; TCRdb's copy has only in-frame clones and lacks some. The data show some 190,000 clones, 81% seen once. Points from the study as a whole: The only immune exposure information that was available was CMV serostatus. Sequence variants that were highly shared formed a cluster that was likely a sequencing artifact.

Points on this clone: Its antigen is not known.

The chain carries TRBV14 and TRBJ2-7; the match to TRBD2 covers 11 bases. The TCR sequence derives from a man aged 35 to 55 in good health and CMV-seropositive. Sequencing was carried out using PBMCs. The CDR3 nucleotides are TGTGCCAGCCCGATCCAGACACTAGCGGGAGCGTACTACGAGCAGTACTTC. This encodes CASPIQTLAGAYYEQYF.